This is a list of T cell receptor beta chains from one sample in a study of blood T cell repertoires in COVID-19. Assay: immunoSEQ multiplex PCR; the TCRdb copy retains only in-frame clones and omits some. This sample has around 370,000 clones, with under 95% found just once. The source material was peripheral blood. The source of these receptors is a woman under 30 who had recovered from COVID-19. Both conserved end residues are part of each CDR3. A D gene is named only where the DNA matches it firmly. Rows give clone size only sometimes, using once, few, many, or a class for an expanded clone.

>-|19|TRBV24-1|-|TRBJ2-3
CATSDPRTGMTGGGDTQYF
TGTGCCACCAGTGATCCTCGGACAGGGATGACGGGAGGCGGAGATACGCAGTATTTT
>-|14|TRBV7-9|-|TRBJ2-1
CASSLSGSYNEQFF
TGTGCCAGCAGCTTGAGCGGCTCATACAATGAGCAGTTCTTC
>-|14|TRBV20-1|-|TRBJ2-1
CSASRAPGYNEQFF
TGCAGTGCTAGTCGCGCCCCGGGCTACAATGAGCAGTTCTTC
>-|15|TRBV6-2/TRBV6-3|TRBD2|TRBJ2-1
CASSPGLARSSEQFF
TGTGCCAGCAGTCCGGGACTAGCCAGATCTAGTGAGCAGTTCTTC
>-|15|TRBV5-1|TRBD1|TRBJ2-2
CASSLTGGTTGELFF
TGCGCCAGCAGCCTGACAGGGGGTACCACCGGGGAGCTGTTTTTT
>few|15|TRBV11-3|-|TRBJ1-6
CASSFGGKENSPLHF
TGTGCCAGCAGCTTCGGGGGGAAAGAGAATTCACCCCTCCACTTT
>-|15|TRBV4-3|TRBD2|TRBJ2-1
CASSDPGLAGSEQFF
TGCGCCAGCAGCGATCCGGGACTAGCGGGATCTGAGCAGTTCTTC
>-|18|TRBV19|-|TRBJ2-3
CASSPGLLSIHRTDTQYF
TGTGCCAGTAGTCCGGGACTCCTATCAATTCATCGCACAGATACGCAGTATTTT
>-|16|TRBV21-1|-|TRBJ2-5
CASSKANGRALETQYF
TGTGCCAGCAGCAAAGCGAACGGGAGGGCCTTGGAGACCCAGTACTTC
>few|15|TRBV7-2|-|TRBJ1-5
CASSLVGRVGQPQHF
TGTGCCAGCAGCTTAGTTGGCAGGGTCGGTCAGCCCCAGCATTTT
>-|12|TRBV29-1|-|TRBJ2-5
CSVGRVQETQYF
TGCAGCGTTGGGCGGGTACAAGAGACCCAGTACTTC
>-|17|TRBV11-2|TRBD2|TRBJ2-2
CASSLGHLAGGTGELFF
TGTGCCAGCAGCTTAGGTCACCTAGCGGGAGGTACCGGGGAGCTGTTTTTT
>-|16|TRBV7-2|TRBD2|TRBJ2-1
CASSLGGTSTYNEQFF
TGTGCCAGCAGCTTAGGTGGGACTAGTACCTACAATGAGCAGTTCTTC
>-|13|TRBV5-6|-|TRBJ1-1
CASSLVVNTEAFF
TGTGCCAGCAGCTTGGTCGTAAACACTGAAGCTTTCTTT
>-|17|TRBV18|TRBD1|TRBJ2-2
CASSPSGTGGNTGELFF
TGTGCCAGCTCACCCTCTGGGACAGGGGGAAACACCGGGGAGCTGTTTTTT
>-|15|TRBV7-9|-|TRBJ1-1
CASRRRQDQNTEAFF
TGTGCCAGCAGGAGGAGACAGGATCAGAACACTGAAGCTTTCTTT
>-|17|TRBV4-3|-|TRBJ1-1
CASSQEEGRWVSTEAFF
TGCGCCAGCAGCCAAGAGGAGGGACGATGGGTGTCCACTGAAGCTTTCTTT
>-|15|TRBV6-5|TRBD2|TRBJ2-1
CASSRLAGQDNEQFF
TGTGCCAGCAGCCGACTAGCGGGACAAGACAATGAGCAGTTCTTC
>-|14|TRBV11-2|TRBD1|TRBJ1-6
CASSIDRVNSPLHF
TGTGCCAGCAGCATAGACAGGGTGAATTCACCCCTCCACTTT
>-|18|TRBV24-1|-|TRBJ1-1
CATSEVTELRGNIREAFF
TGTGCCACCAGTGAGGTGACAGAGTTGCGGGGGAATATAAGAGAAGCTTTCTTT
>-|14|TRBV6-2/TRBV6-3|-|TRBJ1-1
CASSPDTQNTEAFF
TGTGCCAGCAGCCCCGACACCCAGAACACTGAAGCTTTCTTT
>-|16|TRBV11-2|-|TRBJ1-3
CASSLVWGSSGNTIYF
TGTGCCAGCAGCTTAGTTTGGGGCAGCTCTGGAAACACCATATATTTT
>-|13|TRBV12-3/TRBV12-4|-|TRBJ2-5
CASSPGPQETQYF
TGTGCCAGCAGTCCGGGTCCACAAGAGACCCAGTACTTC
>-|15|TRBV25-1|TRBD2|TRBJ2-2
CASSDAGEVPGELFF
TGTGCCAGCAGTGACGCGGGAGAAGTCCCCGGGGAGCTGTTTTTT
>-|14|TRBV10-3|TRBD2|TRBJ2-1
CAISSAGVGNEQFF
TGTGCCATCAGCTCAGCGGGAGTTGGGAATGAGCAGTTCTTC
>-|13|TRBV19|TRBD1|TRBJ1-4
CASSVYRGGKLFF
TGTGCCAGTAGTGTGTACAGGGGCGGAAAACTGTTTTTT
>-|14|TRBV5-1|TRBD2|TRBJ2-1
CASSLGTRAHEQFF
TGCGCCAGCAGCTTGGGGACTAGGGCGCATGAGCAGTTCTTC
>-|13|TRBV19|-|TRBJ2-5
CASSITGRETQYF
TGTGCCAGTAGTATAACAGGACGAGAGACCCAGTACTTC
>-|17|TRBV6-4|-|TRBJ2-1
CASSDGHSPIFSNEQFF
TGTGCCAGCAGTGACGGGCACTCCCCTATCTTTTCCAATGAGCAGTTCTTC
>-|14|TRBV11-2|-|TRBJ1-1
CASSLLRGGTEAFF
TGTGCCAGCAGCTTACTTCGGGGAGGGACTGAAGCTTTCTTT
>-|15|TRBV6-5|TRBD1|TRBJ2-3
CASSWKGTGWDTQYF
TGTGCCAGCAGTTGGAAAGGGACAGGGTGGGATACGCAGTATTTT
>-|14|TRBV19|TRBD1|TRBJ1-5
CASSVTGGLQPQHF
TGTGCCAGTAGTGTGACAGGGGGCCTCCAGCCCCAGCATTTT
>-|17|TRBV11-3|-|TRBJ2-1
CASSLSRDTSSYNEQFF
TGTGCCAGCAGCCTCAGCCGGGACACCAGCTCCTACAATGAGCAGTTCTTC
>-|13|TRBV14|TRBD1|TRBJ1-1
CASQVTRTGEAFF
TGTGCCAGCCAAGTTACCCGGACAGGGGAGGCTTTCTTT
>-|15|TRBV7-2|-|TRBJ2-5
CASSPQRRRDETQYF
TGTGCCAGCAGCCCTCAGCGTCGGCGAGACGAGACCCAGTACTTC
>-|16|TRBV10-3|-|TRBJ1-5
CAISHSEALFNQPQHF
TGTGCCATCAGCCATTCTGAGGCCCTTTTCAATCAGCCCCAGCATTTT
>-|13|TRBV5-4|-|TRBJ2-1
CASSLNLLGGQFF
TGTGCCAGCAGCTTAAATTTGCTCGGCGGGCAGTTCTTC
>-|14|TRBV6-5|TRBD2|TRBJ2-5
CASSQWTRTETQYF
TGTGCCAGCAGTCAATGGACTAGGACAGAGACCCAGTACTTC
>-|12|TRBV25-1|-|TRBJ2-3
CASSKTGEEQYF
TGTGCCAGCAGTAAAACAGGGGAGGAGCAGTATTTT
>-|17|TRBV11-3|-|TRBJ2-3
CASSSMEGEGGTDTQYF
TGTGCCAGCAGCTCAATGGAGGGGGAGGGAGGGACAGATACGCAGTATTTT
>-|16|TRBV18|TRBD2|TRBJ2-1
CASSLTGTSLGNEQFF
TGTGCCAGCTCATTAACCGGGACTAGCTTAGGGAATGAGCAGTTCTTC
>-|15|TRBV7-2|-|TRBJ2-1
CASSLLLAPGNEQFF
TGTGCCAGCAGCTTACTTCTAGCGCCTGGCAATGAGCAGTTCTTC
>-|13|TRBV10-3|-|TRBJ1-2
CAISEWQGYGYTF
TGTGCCATCAGTGAATGGCAGGGATATGGCTACACCTTC
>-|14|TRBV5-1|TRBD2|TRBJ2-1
CASSLVAGVNEQFF
TGCGCCAGCAGCTTGGTAGCGGGAGTCAATGAGCAGTTCTTC
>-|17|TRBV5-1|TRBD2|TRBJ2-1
CASSLGPTSGQVAEQFF
TGCGCCAGCAGCTTGGGTCCGACTAGCGGGCAGGTTGCTGAGCAGTTCTTC
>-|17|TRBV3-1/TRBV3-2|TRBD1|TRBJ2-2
CASSQGPAGGAAGELFF
TGTGCCAGCAGCCAAGGACCTGCAGGGGGCGCCGCCGGGGAGCTGTTTTTT